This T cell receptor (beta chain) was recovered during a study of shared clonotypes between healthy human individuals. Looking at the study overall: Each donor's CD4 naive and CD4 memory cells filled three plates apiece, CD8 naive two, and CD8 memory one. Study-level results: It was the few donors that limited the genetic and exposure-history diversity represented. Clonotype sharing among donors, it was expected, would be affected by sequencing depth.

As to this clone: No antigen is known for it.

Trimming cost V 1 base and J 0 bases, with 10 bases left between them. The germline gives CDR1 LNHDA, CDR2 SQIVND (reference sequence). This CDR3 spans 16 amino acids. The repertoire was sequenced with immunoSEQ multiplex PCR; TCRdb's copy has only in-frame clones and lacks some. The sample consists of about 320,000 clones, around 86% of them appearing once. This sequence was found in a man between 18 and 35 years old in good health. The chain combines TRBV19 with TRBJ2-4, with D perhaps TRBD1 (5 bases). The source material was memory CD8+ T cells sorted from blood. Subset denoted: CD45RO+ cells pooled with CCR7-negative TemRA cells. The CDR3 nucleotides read TGTGCCAGTAGTATAGTAGGGGCGTTAGCCAAAAACATTCAGTACTTC. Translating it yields CASSIVGALAKNIQYF.